The rows below give T cell receptor beta chains drawn from one sample of a study of T-cell memory formation after mild COVID-19. TCRdb used MiXCR to reprocess the 5' RACE reads, holding one entry per CDR3 protein. The table records roughly 160,000 distinct CDR3 sequences, under 14% of them present only once. The material sequenced was PBMCs or a T cell subset sorted from them (not recorded which). The receptors shown here come from a man aged 18 to 30 who had mild COVID-19 (a few samples of this study predate the infection). Cell type and time point are not known. The CDR3 runs from the conserved cysteine through the conserved F or W. D genes are given only for firm matches. A row's size may be missing; if present it is once, few, many or a size class.

d_call j_call v_call clone_size cdr3_nt cdr3_aa
NA TRBJ1-1 TRBV9 NA TGTGCCAGCAGCGCCAGGGAGAGGAACACTGAAGCTTTCTTT CASSARERNTEAFF
NA TRBJ2-5 TRBV5-1 many TGCGCCAGCAGCTTGGGAGGTTTGAGGTCCCAAGAGACCCAGTACTTC CASSLGGLRSQETQYF
TRBD1 TRBJ1-2 TRBV30 NA TGTGCTGTCCACAGACAGGGGATCTATGGCTACACCTTC CAVHRQGIYGYTF
TRBD1 TRBJ1-5 TRBV7-2 NA TGTGCCAGCAGCTCCGACAGGGGGAACAGTCAGCCCCAGCATTTT CASSSDRGNSQPQHF
NA TRBJ2-3 TRBV11-2 NA TGTGCCAGCAGCGGGGGCTCATTTACGTTGCGTACGCAGTATTTT CASSGGSFTLRTQYF
NA TRBJ2-1 TRBV7-2 few TGTGCCAGCAGCTACGAGGGGAACTCCTACAATGAGCAGTTCTTC CASSYEGNSYNEQFF
TRBD2 TRBJ2-3 TRBV10-3 NA TGTGCCATCAGTGGGACTAGCGGGGGGACAGATACGCAGTATTTT CAISGTSGGTDTQYF
NA TRBJ2-3 TRBV9 many TGTGCCAGCAGCGCCCGGGCGGATACGCAGTATTTT CASSARADTQYF
NA TRBJ2-5 TRBV19 NA TGTGCCAGTAGTATCTCTGGGGGCCAAGAGACCCAGTACTTC CASSISGGQETQYF
TRBD1 TRBJ2-7 TRBV20-1 few TGCAGTGCAAAGCCAGGGGGCCCATCCTACGAGCAGTACTTC CSAKPGGPSYEQYF
TRBD2 TRBJ2-3 TRBV9 NA TGTGCCAGCAGCGTAGTGGCGGGGGTTACCACAGATACGCAGTATTTT CASSVVAGVTTDTQYF
NA TRBJ2-1 TRBV28 few TGTGCCAGCAGCATCTTGAATGAGCAGTTCTTC CASSILNEQFF
NA TRBJ2-4 TRBV6-5 few TGTGCCAGCAGTTACGGACGGAGCTTGGACATTCAGTACTTC CASSYGRSLDIQYF
NA TRBJ2-2 TRBV29-1 NA TGCAGCGTCCAACGGGATTCGAACACCGGGGAGCTGTTTTTT CSVQRDSNTGELFF
NA TRBJ2-6 TRBV30 NA TGTGCCTACACCAACAGCTCTGGGGCCAACGTCCTGACTTTC CAYTNSSGANVLTF
NA TRBJ2-4 TRBV20-1 NA TGCAGTGCTAGAGATAGAACAGCCAAAAACATTCAGTACTTC CSARDRTAKNIQYF
NA TRBJ2-5 TRBV7-3 many TGTGCCAGCAGCTTAAAGGGGGGCCGATGGGAGACCCAGTACTTC CASSLKGGRWETQYF
NA TRBJ1-1 TRBV7-2 few TGTGCCAGCACCTTCGGGAGGGCCACTGAAGCTTTCTTT CASTFGRATEAFF
TRBD1 TRBJ2-7 TRBV15 NA TGTGCCACCAGCTCTTACAGGGGCTCCTACGAGCAGTACTTC CATSSYRGSYEQYF
NA TRBJ2-6 TRBV6-2/TRBV6-3 few TGTGCCAGCAGCTCTGGGACACGGGTCTCTGGGGCCAACGTCCTGACTTTC CASSSGTRVSGANVLTF
NA TRBJ2-4 TRBV28 many TGTGCCAGCAGTTTTGCCAGACACCCCGGAGGCAAAAACATTCAGTACTTC CASSFARHPGGKNIQYF
TRBD2 TRBJ2-1 TRBV7-3 NA TGTGCCAGCAGCCTCCTAGCGGGGGGGGGCAATGAGCAGTTCTTC CASSLLAGGGNEQFF
TRBD2 TRBJ2-3 TRBV7-2 many TGTGCCAGCAGCTTTACCCCCAGGACTAGCGGGGGGCCCAGCACAGATACGCAGTATTTT CASSFTPRTSGGPSTDTQYF
NA TRBJ2-1 TRBV7-9 few TGTGCCAGCAGCTCTACAGGGTTGGGATGGGGGGAGCAGTTCTTC CASSSTGLGWGEQFF
NA TRBJ1-2 TRBV7-2 many TGTGCCAGCGCCTTGGGTGGCTATGGCTACACCTTC CASALGGYGYTF
NA TRBJ1-2 TRBV5-1 NA TGCGCCAGCAGACCCTTGACAGGCTTTGGAGGCTACACCTTC CASRPLTGFGGYTF
TRBD1 TRBJ1-6 TRBV6-5 NA TGTGCCAGCAGAGATGGGACAGGTCATAATTCACCCCTCCACTTT CASRDGTGHNSPLHF
TRBD1 TRBJ2-7 TRBV5-1 NA TGCGCCAGCAGCTTGGTACCAGGGGGATACGAGCAGTACTTC CASSLVPGGYEQYF
TRBD1 TRBJ2-7 TRBV6-5 few TGTGCCAGCAAACGGCGGCCGGGACAGGGCTCCTACGAGCAGTACTTC CASKRRPGQGSYEQYF
TRBD1 TRBJ2-2 TRBV4-2 few TGTGCCAGCAGCCAGAAAGCCGGGACAGGGGACACCGGGGAGCTGTTTTTT CASSQKAGTGDTGELFF